This TCR beta chain was identified during a study of blood T cell repertoires in COVID-19. Across the whole study: The United States, Italy and Spain were the sources of the acute and convalescent COVID-19 samples. PBMCs, B-cell-depleted T cells, or T cells were the source of the cDNA or gDNA that made up the material.

Original processing methods: Reference gene primer amplification gave estimated nucleated cell counts. Clones were sequenced by immunoSEQ multiplex PCR, and TCRdb holds only the in-frame ones, with some missing. The DNA was the basis for D and trimming; V, J and clone size are from that table. The top ten clones hold roughly 15% of a sample with about 180,000 clones, 65% to 90% of them seen once. This CDR3 region has 15 residues. The germline gives CDR1 LGHDT, CDR2 YNNKEL (reference sequence). The junction had 5 bases not matched to a gene; V was cut back by 4 bases and J by 3 bases. Across over 20 US areas, participants ranged in age from about 18 to 90 years.

This chain joins TRBV3-1 (or the pseudogene TRBV3-2) and TRBJ2-1; 8 bases fit TRBD2. Sequencing was done on a sample of PBMCs or T cells enriched from blood (not recorded which). This TCR was recovered from a man aged 50-60 years who had recovered from COVID-19. CDR3 in amino acids: CASSRQRENYNEQFF. As DNA, the CDR3 is TGTGCCAGCAGCCGCCAGCGGGAGAACTACAATGAGCAGTTCTTC.